This T cell receptor beta chain was sequenced for a study of human T cells and chemical hapten exposure. Overall study context: All through the approximately 22-week study, the scalp of each patient received diphenylcyclopropenone doses weekly.

Comments on this clonotype: The antigen remains unidentified.

Indicated treatment: therapeutic diphenylcyclopropenone sensitization with weekly scalp DPC. The length of the CDR3 is 16 residues. Germline trimming cut 5 bases from V and 1 base from J; bases unmatched to any gene: 4. Germline-derived CDR1 and CDR2 are SGHAT and FQNNGV. Study-wide results and caveats: TCRs above 1 in 1000 frequency stayed constant with DPC sensitization. Positive correlation was observed between PT1 expanded TCR counts and patch test score.

Within the library, unique molecular identifiers were attached to each individual cDNA molecule. MiXCR was run by TCRdb on the reads, yielding one entry per CDR3 protein. The sample comprises around 5,000 distinct CDR3 sequences, 50% to 65% of which are singletons, and less than 5% rests with the top ten. This rearrangement joins TRBV11-2 to TRBJ2-5; TRBD2 matches 13 bases. Source: whole blood, taken before DPC sensitization or 2, 6, or about 24 weeks after (not recorded which). The sequence was collected from an adult with alopecia areata. Some clones in this sample may be carry-over from other donors' samples. This table probably holds off-target reads from a library built for another chain. The CDR3 loop is CASSGRLAGGQETQYF. Here the CDR3 DNA reads TGTGCCAGCAGCGGGCGACTAGCGGGGGGCCAAGAGACCCAGTACTTC.